This TCR beta chain was found in a study of T cell responses to AZD1222 COVID-19 vaccine. J gave up 4 bases and V 3 bases, and 7 bases lay outside the gene matches. The CDR3 runs to 15 residues. CDR1 SGHTA and CDR2 FQGNSA come from the germline V gene. Comments on this clone: What it binds is unknown.

Regarding the study as a whole: Sampled repertoires all dated from after the peak T cell response. The CD4 TCRs associated with vaccination extended across spike and predominated at 160-218 and 743-854. Clonal diversity was possibly underestimated; the donors were predominantly white British and more often female. Two AZD1222 administrations were followed by greater Spike-specific TCR breadth and depth.

Profiled with immunoSEQ multiplex PCR; TCRdb holds only in-frame clones, not every one. The table has 100,000 to 150,000 clones, around 90% seen once. The chain has TRBV7-2 and TRBJ2-7; 9 nucleotides agree with TRBD1. This receptor was obtained from an adult in good health. Here the sequenced sample was peripheral blood, taken on day 0 of AZD1222 vaccination. The CDR3 DNA follows: TGTGCCAGCAGCTTGAGGACAGGGGCTACTTACGAGCAGTACTTC. This encodes CASSLRTGATYEQYF. Filled out from reference TRBV7-2 and TRBJ2-7, the complete variable domain reads GAGVSQSPSNKVTEKGKDVELRCDPISGHTALYWYRQSLGQGLEFLIYFQGNSAPDKSGLPSDRFSAERTGGSVSTLTIQRTQQEDSAVYLCASSLRTGATYEQYFGPGTRLTVT.